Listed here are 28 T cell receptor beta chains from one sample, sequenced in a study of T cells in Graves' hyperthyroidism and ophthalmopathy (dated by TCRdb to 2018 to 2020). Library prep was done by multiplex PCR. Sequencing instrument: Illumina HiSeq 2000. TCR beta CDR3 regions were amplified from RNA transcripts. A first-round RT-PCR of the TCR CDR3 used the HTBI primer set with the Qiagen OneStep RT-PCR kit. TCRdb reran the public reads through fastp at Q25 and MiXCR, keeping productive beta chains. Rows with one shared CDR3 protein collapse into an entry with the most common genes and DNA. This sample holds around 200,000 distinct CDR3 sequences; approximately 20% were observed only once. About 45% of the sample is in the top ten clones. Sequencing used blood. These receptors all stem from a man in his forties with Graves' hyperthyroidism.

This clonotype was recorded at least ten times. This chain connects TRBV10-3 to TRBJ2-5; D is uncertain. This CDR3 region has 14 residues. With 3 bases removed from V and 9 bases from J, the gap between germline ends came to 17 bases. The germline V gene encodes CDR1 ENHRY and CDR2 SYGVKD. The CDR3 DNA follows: TGTGCCATCAGTGACAGCCGCGCGACTGCTGCCCAGTACTTC. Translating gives CAISDSRATAAQYF.

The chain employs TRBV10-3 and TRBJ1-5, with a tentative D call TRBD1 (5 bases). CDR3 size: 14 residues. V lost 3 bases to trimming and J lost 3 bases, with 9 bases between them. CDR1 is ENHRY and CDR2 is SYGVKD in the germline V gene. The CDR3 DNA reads TGTGCCATCAGTGACGGGGGACCCAATCAGCCCCAGCATTTT. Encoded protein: CAISDGGPNQPQHF.

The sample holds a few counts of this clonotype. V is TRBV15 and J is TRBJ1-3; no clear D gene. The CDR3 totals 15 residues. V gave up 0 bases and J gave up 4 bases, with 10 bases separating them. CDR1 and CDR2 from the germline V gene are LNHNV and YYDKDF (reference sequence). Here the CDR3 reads CATSRDPRIGNTIYF. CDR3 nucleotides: TGTGCCACCAGCAGAGATCCCCGTATCGGAAACACCATATATTTT.

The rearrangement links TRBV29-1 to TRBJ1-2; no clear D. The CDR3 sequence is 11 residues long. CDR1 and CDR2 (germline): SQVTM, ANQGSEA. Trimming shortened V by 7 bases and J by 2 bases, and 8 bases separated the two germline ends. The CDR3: CSALSNYGYTF. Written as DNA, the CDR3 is TGCAGCGCCTTAAGCAACTATGGCTACACCTTC.

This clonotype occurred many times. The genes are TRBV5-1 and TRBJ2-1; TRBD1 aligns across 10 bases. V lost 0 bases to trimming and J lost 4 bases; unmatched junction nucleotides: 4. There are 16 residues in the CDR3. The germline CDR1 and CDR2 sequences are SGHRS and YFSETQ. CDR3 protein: CASSLAGGQGYNEQFF. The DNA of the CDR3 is TGCGCCAGCAGCTTGGCCGGGGGACAGGGGTACAATGAGCAGTTCTTC. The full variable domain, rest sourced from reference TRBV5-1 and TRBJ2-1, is KAGVTQTPRYLIKTRGQQVTLSCSPISGHRSVSWYQQTPGQGLQFLFEYFSETQRNKGNFPGRFSGRQFSNSRSEMNVSTLELGDSALYLCASSLAGGQGYNEQFFGPGTRLTVL.

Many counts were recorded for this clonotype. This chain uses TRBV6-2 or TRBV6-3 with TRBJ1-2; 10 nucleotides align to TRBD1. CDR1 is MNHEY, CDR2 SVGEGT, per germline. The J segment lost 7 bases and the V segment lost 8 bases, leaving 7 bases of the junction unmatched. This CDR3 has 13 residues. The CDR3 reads CASQRDRGSGYTF. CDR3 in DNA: TGTGCCAGCCAGCGGGACAGGGGAAGTGGCTACACCTTC.

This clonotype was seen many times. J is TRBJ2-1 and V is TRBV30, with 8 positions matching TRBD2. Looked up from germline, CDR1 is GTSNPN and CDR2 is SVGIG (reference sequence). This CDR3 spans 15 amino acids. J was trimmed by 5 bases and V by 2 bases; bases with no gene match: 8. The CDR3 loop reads CAWSLTSGGNNEQFF. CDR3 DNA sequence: TGTGCCTGGAGTTTAACCAGCGGGGGTAACAATGAGCAGTTCTTC.

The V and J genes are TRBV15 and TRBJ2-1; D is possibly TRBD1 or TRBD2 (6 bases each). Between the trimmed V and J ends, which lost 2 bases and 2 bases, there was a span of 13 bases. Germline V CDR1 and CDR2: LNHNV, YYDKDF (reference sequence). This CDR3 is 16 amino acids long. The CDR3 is CATSRSLGGTYNEQFF. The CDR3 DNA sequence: TGTGCCACCAGCAGAAGCCTCGGGGGCACCTACAATGAGCAGTTCTTC.

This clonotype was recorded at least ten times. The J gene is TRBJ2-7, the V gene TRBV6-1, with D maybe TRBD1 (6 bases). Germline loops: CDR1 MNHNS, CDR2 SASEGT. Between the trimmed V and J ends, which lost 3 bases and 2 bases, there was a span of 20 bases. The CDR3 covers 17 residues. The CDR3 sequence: CASSDIIPDRGAYEQYF. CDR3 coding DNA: TGTGCCAGCAGTGACATCATACCGGACAGAGGGGCCTACGAGCAGTACTTC.

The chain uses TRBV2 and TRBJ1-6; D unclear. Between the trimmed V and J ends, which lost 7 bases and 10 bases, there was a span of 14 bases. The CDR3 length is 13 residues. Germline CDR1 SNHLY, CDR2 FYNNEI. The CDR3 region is CASTTVERSPLHF. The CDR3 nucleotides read TGTGCCAGCACCACGGTTGAGCGGTCACCCCTCCACTTT.

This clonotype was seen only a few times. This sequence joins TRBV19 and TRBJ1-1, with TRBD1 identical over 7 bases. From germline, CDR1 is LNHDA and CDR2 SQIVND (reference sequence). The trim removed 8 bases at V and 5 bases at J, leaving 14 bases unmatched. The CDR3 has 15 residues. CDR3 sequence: CASWGDSLLGTEAFF. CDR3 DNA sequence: TGTGCCAGTTGGGGGGACAGCCTTCTGGGGACTGAAGCTTTCTTT.

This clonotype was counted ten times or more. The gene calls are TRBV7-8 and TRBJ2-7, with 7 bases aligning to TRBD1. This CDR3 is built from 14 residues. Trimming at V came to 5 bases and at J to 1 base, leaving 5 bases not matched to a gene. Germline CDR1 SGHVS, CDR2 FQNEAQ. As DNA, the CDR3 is TGTGCCAGCAGCCGACAGGGAATTTCCTACGAGCAGTACTTC. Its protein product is CASSRQGISYEQYF.

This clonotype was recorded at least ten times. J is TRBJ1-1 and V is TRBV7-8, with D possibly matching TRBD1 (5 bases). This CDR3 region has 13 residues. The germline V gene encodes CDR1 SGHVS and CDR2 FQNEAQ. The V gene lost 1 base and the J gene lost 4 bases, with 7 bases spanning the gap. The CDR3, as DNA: TGTGCCAGCAGCTTAGTTGACAGCACTGAAGCTTTCTTT. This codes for CASSLVDSTEAFF.

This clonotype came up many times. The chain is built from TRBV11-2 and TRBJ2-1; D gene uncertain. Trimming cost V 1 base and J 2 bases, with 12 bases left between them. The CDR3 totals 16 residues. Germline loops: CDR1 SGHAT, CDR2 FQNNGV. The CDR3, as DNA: TGTGCCAGCAGCTTAGTTGGGCCTCCACCCTACAATGAGCAGTTCTTC. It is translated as CASSLVGPPPYNEQFF.

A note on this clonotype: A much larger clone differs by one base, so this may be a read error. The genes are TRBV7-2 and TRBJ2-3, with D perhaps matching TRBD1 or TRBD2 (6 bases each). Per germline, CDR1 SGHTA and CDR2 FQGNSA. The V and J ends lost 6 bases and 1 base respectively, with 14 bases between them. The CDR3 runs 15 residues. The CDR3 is CASSYGGQGTDTQYF. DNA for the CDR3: TGTGCCAGCAGTTACGGGGGCCAGGGCACAGATACGCAGTATTTT.

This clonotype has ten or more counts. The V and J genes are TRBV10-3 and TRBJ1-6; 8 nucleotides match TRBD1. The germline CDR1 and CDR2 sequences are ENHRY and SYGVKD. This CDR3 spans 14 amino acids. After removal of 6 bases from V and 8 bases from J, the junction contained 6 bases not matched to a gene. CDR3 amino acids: CAIRDRDVYSPLHF. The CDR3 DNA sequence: TGTGCCATCAGGGACAGGGATGTTTATTCACCCCTCCACTTT.

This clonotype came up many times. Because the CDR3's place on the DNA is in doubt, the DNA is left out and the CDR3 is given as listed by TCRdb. The CDR3 sequence: CASSPSVREETQYF. This chain links TRBV7-2 with TRBJ2-5. Germline assignment: CDR1 SGHTA and CDR2 FQGNSA. A total of 14 residues make up the CDR3, ends included.

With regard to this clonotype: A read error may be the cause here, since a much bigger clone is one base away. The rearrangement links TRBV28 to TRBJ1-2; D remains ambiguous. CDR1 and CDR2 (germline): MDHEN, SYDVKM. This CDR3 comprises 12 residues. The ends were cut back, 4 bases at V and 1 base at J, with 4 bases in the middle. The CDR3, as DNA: TGTGCCAGCAGTTACAGTAACTATGGCTACACCTTC. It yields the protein CASSYSNYGYTF.

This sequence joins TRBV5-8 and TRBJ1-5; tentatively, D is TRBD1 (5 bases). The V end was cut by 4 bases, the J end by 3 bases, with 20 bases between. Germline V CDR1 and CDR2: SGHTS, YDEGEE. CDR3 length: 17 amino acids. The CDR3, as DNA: TGTGCCAGCAGCCCGCTGGGGTCTGACAGAAACAATCAGCCCCAGCATTTT. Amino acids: CASSPLGSDRNNQPQHF. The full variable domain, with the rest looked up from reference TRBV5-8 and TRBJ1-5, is EAGVTQSPTHLIKTRGQQATLRCSPISGHTSVYWYQQALGLGLQFLLWYDEGEERNRGNFPPRFSGRQFPNYSSELNVNALELEDSALYLCASSPLGSDRNNQPQHFGDGTRLSIL.

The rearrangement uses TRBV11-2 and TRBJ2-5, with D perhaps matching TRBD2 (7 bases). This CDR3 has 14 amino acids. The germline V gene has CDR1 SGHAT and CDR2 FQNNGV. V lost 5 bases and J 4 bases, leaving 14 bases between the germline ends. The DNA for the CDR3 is TGTGCCAGCAGCAAAGGGGGGGCCGGAGAGACCCAGTACTTC. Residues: CASSKGGAGETQYF.

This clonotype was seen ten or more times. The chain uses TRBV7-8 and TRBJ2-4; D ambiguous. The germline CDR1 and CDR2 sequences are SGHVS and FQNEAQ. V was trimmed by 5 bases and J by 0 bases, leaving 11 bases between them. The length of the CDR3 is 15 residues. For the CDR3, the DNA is TGTGCCAGCAGCCCCGCGGCAGTAGCCAAAAACATTCAGTACTTC. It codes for CASSPAAVAKNIQYF. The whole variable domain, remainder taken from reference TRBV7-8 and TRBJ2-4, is GAGVSQSPRYKVAKRGQDVALRCDPISGHVSLFWYQQALGQGPEFLTYFQNEAQLDKSGLPSDRFFAERPEGSVSTLKIQRTQQEDSAVYLCASSPAAVAKNIQYFGAGTRLSVL.

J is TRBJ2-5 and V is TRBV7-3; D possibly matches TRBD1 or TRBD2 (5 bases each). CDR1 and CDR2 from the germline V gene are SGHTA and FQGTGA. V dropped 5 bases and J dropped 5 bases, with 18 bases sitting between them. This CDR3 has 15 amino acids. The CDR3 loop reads CASSPSGTWGETQYF. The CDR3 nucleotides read TGTGCCAGCAGCCCATCAGGGACCTGGGGGGAGACCCAGTACTTC.

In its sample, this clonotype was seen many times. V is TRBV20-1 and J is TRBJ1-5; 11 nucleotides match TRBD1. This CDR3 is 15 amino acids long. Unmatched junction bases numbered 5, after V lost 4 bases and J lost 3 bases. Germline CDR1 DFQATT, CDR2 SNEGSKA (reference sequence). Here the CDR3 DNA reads TGCAGTGCTATTTGGACAGGGGGCATCAATCAGCCCCAGCATTTT. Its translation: CSAIWTGGINQPQHF.

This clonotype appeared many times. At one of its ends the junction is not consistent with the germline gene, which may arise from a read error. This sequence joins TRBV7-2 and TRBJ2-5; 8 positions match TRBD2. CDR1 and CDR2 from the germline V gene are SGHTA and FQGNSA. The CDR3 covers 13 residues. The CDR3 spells CASSLVATGGPNF. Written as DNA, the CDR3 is TGTGCCAGCAGCTTAGTTGCCACGGGGGGGCCGAACTTC.

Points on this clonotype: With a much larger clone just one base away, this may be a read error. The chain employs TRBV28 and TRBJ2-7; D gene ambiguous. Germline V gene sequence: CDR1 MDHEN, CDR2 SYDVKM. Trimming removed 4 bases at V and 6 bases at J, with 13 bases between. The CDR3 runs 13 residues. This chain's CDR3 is CASSSPSDCEQYF. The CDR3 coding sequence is TGTGCCAGCAGTTCCCCGTCCGACTGCGAGCAGTACTTC.

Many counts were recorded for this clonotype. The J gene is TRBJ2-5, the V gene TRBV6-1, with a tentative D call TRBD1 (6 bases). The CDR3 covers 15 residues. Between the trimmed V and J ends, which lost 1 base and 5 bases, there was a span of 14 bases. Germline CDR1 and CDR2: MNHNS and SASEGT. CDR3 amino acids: CASSEDPGTRETQYF. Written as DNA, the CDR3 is TGTGCCAGCAGTGAAGATCCGGGGACAAGGGAGACCCAGTACTTC.

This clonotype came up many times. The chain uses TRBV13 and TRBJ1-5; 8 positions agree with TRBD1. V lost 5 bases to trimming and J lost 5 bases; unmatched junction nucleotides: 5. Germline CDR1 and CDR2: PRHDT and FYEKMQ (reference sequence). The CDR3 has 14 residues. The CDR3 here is CASSPGQAYQPQHF. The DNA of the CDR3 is TGTGCCAGCAGCCCGGGACAGGCATATCAGCCCCAGCATTTT.

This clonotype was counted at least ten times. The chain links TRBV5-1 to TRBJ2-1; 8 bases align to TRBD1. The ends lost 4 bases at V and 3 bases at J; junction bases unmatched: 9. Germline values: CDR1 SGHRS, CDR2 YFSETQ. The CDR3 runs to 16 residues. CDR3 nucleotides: TGCGCCAGCAGCCTAAAGTCAGGGGGCGACTACAATGAGCAGTTCTTC. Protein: CASSLKSGGDYNEQFF.